The clone carrying this T cell receptor (beta chain) was seen ten or more times. Amplified TCR beta CDR3 regions came from RNA transcripts. Carried out on the TCR CDR3, a first-round RT-PCR used the HTBI primer set. TCRdb itself ran the multiplex PCR reads through MiXCR, one entry per CDR3 protein. The data hold 650,000 to 750,000 distinct CDR3 sequences, with about 15% observed a single time. This specimen belongs to a study of T cells in Graves' hyperthyroidism and ophthalmopathy. Overall study context: Peripheral blood specimens were obtained at initial diagnosis, prior to any treatment.

The CDR3 loop spans 15 amino acids. CDR1 and CDR2 (germline): DFQATT, SNEGSKA (reference sequence). V was pared by 0 bases and J by 2 bases, with 13 bases between. Fresh 10 ml peripheral blood yielded PBMCs. Material for sequencing was blood. V gene TRBV20-1 combines with J gene TRBJ2-5; D is ambiguous. The TCR sequence derives from a woman aged 18-35 years with Graves' hyperthyroidism. The chain's CDR3 is CSARDLRRSQETQYF. The CDR3 coding sequence is TGCAGTGCTAGAGATCTTCGACGGTCTCAAGAGACCCAGTACTTC.